The rows below give T cell receptor beta chains drawn from one sample of a study of T cell responses to AZD1222 COVID-19 vaccine. The method was immunoSEQ multiplex PCR; TCRdb's version includes in-frame clones alone and lacks a portion of them. The sample has about 92,000 clones; 80% to 90% are singletons. Sequenced material: peripheral blood, taken on day 0 of AZD1222 vaccination. The receptors originated from an adult in good health. CDR3s leave out the opening cysteine and the closing phenylalanine or tryptophan. Not all rows give a size; the values are once, few, many and, for expanded clones, a class.

TRBJ1-5 . TRBV2 ASATQSNQPQH
TRBJ1-2 . TRBV30 AWSVQGPRGYT
TRBJ1-1 . TRBV7-8 ASSLVAGATEAF
TRBJ2-5 . TRBV19 ASSIAVTETQY
TRBJ1-1 . TRBV29-1 SVVLRNTEAF
TRBJ2-7 . TRBV4-1 ASSQLKGSTSDEQY
TRBJ1-4 . TRBV5-1 ASSPGTGDNEKLF
TRBJ2-1 many TRBV6-4 ASSEASGGYNEQF
TRBJ1-2 . TRBV30 AWSVGYGYT
TRBJ2-3 . TRBV18 ASSLKAGGGPDTQY
TRBJ1-2 . TRBV2 ASRRQGSNYGYT
TRBJ1-3 . TRBV7-8 ASSFWTGSSGNTIY
TRBJ2-6 . TRBV5-4 ASSLVYAGANVLT
TRBJ1-2 . TRBV6-2/TRBV6-3 ASSYSFGGFGYT
TRBJ1-6 . TRBV5-1 ASSLQDSNSPLH
TRBJ2-5 . TRBV7-3 ASSLSGGAYQY
TRBJ1-2 . TRBV19 ASSIDWSGYT
TRBJ1-2 . TRBV2 ASSRWGQGYGYT
TRBJ2-3 . TRBV4-1 ASSPQRAGTQY
TRBJ1-1 . TRBV11-3 ASSSEGSNTEAF
TRBJ1-2 . TRBV5-8 ASSFGTAVYGYT
TRBJ1-1 . TRBV5-1 ASSLVQDSEAF
TRBJ1-1 once TRBV19 ASQQVPMNTEAF
TRBJ2-1 . TRBV9 ASRPMGDGSEQF